Listed below are T cell receptor beta chains from one sample, sequenced in a study of shared clonotypes between healthy human individuals. Some clones are missing from TCRdb's copy, which holds only in-frame ones; the method was immunoSEQ multiplex PCR. The table has around 600,000 clones, roughly 98% seen once. The sequenced sample was naive CD8+ T cells sorted from blood. The source is a man aged 30-40 years in good health. CDR3s include the opening cysteine and the closing phenylalanine or tryptophan. D genes are given only for firm matches. A clone size is listed for some rows: how often the clone was seen (once, few, many), or a class if it is expanded.

J,D,size,V,CDR3,DNA
TRBJ2-3,NA,NA,TRBV2,CASSRRTDTQYF,TGTGCCAGCAGTCGACGCACAGATACGCAGTATTTT
TRBJ2-7,TRBD1,NA,TRBV30,CAWSVPDRGYSYEQYF,TGTGCCTGGAGTGTGCCGGACAGGGGGTACTCCTACGAGCAGTACTTC
TRBJ2-5,NA,NA,TRBV29-1,CSVEEGWSTQETQYF,TGCAGCGTTGAAGAGGGGTGGTCAACCCAAGAGACCCAGTACTTC
TRBJ2-7,NA,once,TRBV28,CASSGIGPLGTYEQYF,TGTGCCAGCAGTGGTATAGGACCCCTAGGGACTTACGAGCAGTACTTC
TRBJ2-7,TRBD1,NA,TRBV28,CASSYRGRSSYEQYF,TGTGCCAGCAGTTACAGGGGAAGGAGCTCCTACGAGCAGTACTTC
TRBJ2-1,TRBD2,NA,TRBV2,CASSEVGGGPYNEQFF,TGTGCCAGCAGTGAAGTGGGGGGAGGGCCCTACAATGAGCAGTTCTTC
TRBJ1-5,NA,NA,TRBV7-9,CASSLATPPQHF,TGTGCCAGCAGCTTAGCAACTCCACCCCAGCATTTT
TRBJ2-3,NA,NA,TRBV2,CASSEATSTRPGDTQYF,TGTGCCAGCAGTGAAGCCACTAGTACCCGACCTGGGGATACGCAGTATTTT
TRBJ2-1,NA,NA,TRBV5-4,CASSLTGDGPEQFF,TGTGCCAGCAGCTTAACCGGGGATGGTCCTGAGCAGTTCTTC
TRBJ2-7,TRBD1,NA,TRBV27,CASSPLPGQAYEQYF,TGTGCCAGCAGTCCCCTACCGGGACAGGCCTACGAGCAGTACTTC
TRBJ2-7,TRBD1,NA,TRBV7-9,CASSPSGTGLSGEQYF,TGTGCCAGCAGCCCATCCGGGACAGGATTATCGGGGGAGCAGTACTTC
TRBJ2-3,TRBD2,NA,TRBV6-5,CASALGLSTDTQYF,TGTGCCAGCGCCCTGGGACTAAGCACAGATACGCAGTATTTT
TRBJ2-3,NA,NA,TRBV11-2,CASSLGRGRTDTQYF,TGTGCCAGCAGCTTAGGCAGGGGGAGGACAGATACGCAGTATTTT
TRBJ2-7,TRBD2,NA,TRBV28,CASRLAGGPYEQYF,TGTGCCAGCAGATTAGCGGGAGGGCCCTACGAGCAGTACTTC
TRBJ2-7,NA,once,TRBV5-6,CASSSDSLYEQYF,TGTGCCAGCAGCTCGGATAGCTTATACGAGCAGTACTTC
TRBJ1-5,TRBD1,NA,TRBV27,CASSLRDSSRPQHF,TGTGCCAGCAGCTTAAGGGACAGCTCGAGGCCCCAGCATTTT
TRBJ1-4,NA,NA,TRBV4-2,CASSQGGGRPEKLFF,TGTGCCAGCAGCCAAGGCGGGGGGCGCCCTGAAAAACTGTTTTTT
TRBJ1-1,NA,NA,TRBV28,CASSSRMNTEAFF,TGTGCCAGCAGTTCAAGAATGAACACTGAAGCTTTCTTT
TRBJ1-1,NA,NA,TRBV13,CASGERIRGFTDTEAFF,TGTGCCAGCGGCGAACGGATCAGGGGATTCACGGACACTGAAGCTTTCTTT
TRBJ2-7,TRBD2,NA,TRBV7-9,CASSPKLAGGSQDEQYF,TGTGCCAGCAGCCCGAAACTAGCGGGAGGGTCTCAGGACGAGCAGTACTTC
TRBJ2-3,NA,NA,TRBV5-4,CASGGDGIMNPDTQYF,TGTGCCAGCGGTGGGGACGGTATTATGAACCCAGATACGCAGTATTTT
TRBJ2-7,TRBD2,NA,TRBV7-8,CASSLSGTRGNEQYF,TGTGCCAGCAGCTTATCCGGGACTAGGGGCAACGAGCAGTACTTC
TRBJ1-2,NA,NA,TRBV21-1,CASSPRTGMGGYTF,TGTGCCAGCAGCCCTCGGACAGGGATGGGGGGCTACACCTTC
TRBJ1-2,NA,NA,TRBV6-1,CASSPTGPVSYTF,TGTGCCAGCAGCCCCACAGGGCCGGTGTCTTACACCTTC
TRBJ2-7,NA,once,TRBV14,CASSQGLGSNYEQYF,TGTGCCAGCAGCCAAGGCCTCGGGAGCAACTACGAGCAGTACTTC
TRBJ2-7,NA,NA,TRBV27,CASSLTGGTAYEQYF,TGTGCCAGCAGTTTAACTGGGGGCACCGCCTACGAGCAGTACTTC
TRBJ2-7,TRBD1,NA,TRBV11-2,CASSRDSNYEQYF,TGTGCCAGCAGCCGGGACAGTAACTACGAGCAGTACTTC
TRBJ1-1,NA,NA,TRBV25-1,CASSEGWTEAFF,TGTGCCAGCAGTGAAGGGTGGACTGAAGCTTTCTTT
TRBJ1-1,NA,NA,TRBV2,CASSENSGSGTEAFF,TGTGCCAGCAGTGAAAATTCCGGTTCGGGCACTGAAGCTTTCTTT
TRBJ2-2,TRBD1,NA,TRBV11-2,CASSAREQGTTGELFF,TGTGCCAGCAGCGCGAGGGAACAGGGGACCACCGGGGAGCTGTTTTTT
TRBJ1-1,TRBD1,NA,TRBV11-3,CASSFGTGQGNTEAFF,TGTGCCAGCAGCTTCGGTACGGGACAGGGGAACACTGAAGCTTTCTTT
TRBJ2-3,NA,NA,TRBV11-2,CASSLDQGHTDTQYF,TGTGCCAGCAGCTTAGATCAAGGGCACACAGATACGCAGTATTTT
TRBJ2-7,TRBD1,NA,TRBV5-1,CASRRTGQYEQYF,TGCGCCAGCCGAAGGACAGGGCAGTACGAGCAGTACTTC
TRBJ2-6,NA,NA,TRBV7-6,CASSGPGDGPLSGANVLTF,TGTGCCAGCAGCGGGCCGGGGGACGGACCCCTCTCTGGGGCCAACGTCCTGACTTTC
TRBJ2-1,NA,NA,TRBV7-9,CASSGSYNEQFF,TGTGCCAGCAGCGGAAGTTACAATGAGCAGTTCTTC
TRBJ2-3,TRBD2,NA,TRBV5-4,CASSGAGAFDTQYF,TGTGCCAGCAGCGGAGCGGGAGCGTTTGATACGCAGTATTTT
TRBJ2-1,TRBD1,NA,TRBV6-5,CASSYRGDNEQFF,TGTGCCAGCAGCTACAGGGGGGACAATGAGCAGTTCTTC
TRBJ1-5,NA,NA,TRBV6-1,CASSVVGQPQHF,TGTGCCAGCAGTGTGGTAGGTCAGCCCCAGCATTTT
TRBJ2-3,TRBD2,NA,TRBV30,CAWSSKTSRTTDTQYF,TGTGCCTGGAGTTCAAAGACTAGCCGAACCACAGATACGCAGTATTTT
TRBJ2-5,NA,NA,TRBV25-1,CASSEYKGHQETQYF,TGTGCCAGCAGTGAATATAAGGGACACCAAGAGACCCAGTACTTC
TRBJ2-3,NA,NA,TRBV7-8,CASSTTADTQYF,TGTGCCAGCAGCACTACAGCTGATACGCAGTATTTT
TRBJ1-2,NA,few,TRBV29-1,CSVETEGYGYTF,TGCAGCGTTGAGACAGAGGGCTATGGCTACACCTTC
TRBJ2-7,TRBD1,NA,TRBV29-1,CSVEVGQDGGTYEQYF,TGCAGCGTTGAAGTGGGACAGGACGGTGGCACCTACGAGCAGTACTTC
TRBJ2-1,NA,NA,TRBV29-1,CSAVGESSYNEQFF,TGCAGCGCGGTGGGTGAGAGCTCCTACAATGAGCAGTTCTTC
TRBJ2-3,TRBD1,NA,TRBV9,CASSVGRRTGGADTQYF,TGTGCCAGCAGCGTAGGCCGAAGGACAGGGGGCGCAGATACGCAGTATTTT
TRBJ2-7,NA,NA,TRBV27,CASSSSRNIEQYF,TGTGCCAGCAGTTCTTCACGGAATATCGAGCAGTACTTC
TRBJ1-5,NA,NA,TRBV27,CASSLGVYQPQHF,TGTGCCAGCAGTTTAGGGGTATATCAGCCCCAGCATTTT
TRBJ2-2,NA,NA,TRBV28,CASSPTLANTGELFF,TGTGCCAGCAGTCCCACCCTAGCTAACACCGGGGAGCTGTTTTTT
TRBJ2-5,NA,NA,TRBV30,CAWRTTGRETQYF,TGTGCCTGGAGAACAACGGGACGAGAGACCCAGTACTTC
TRBJ2-7,NA,NA,TRBV25-1,CASSEGPGMGSYEQYF,TGTGCCAGCAGTGAGGGCCCCGGGATGGGCTCCTACGAGCAGTACTTC
TRBJ1-4,NA,NA,TRBV7-2,CASSPRGFEKLFF,TGTGCCAGCAGCCCACGGGGGTTCGAAAAACTGTTTTTT
TRBJ2-7,NA,NA,TRBV30,CAWRDRRDPYEQYF,TGTGCCTGGAGAGACCGCAGGGACCCCTACGAGCAGTACTTC
TRBJ1-2,NA,NA,TRBV28,CASSFFGGSYGYTF,TGTGCCAGCAGTTTCTTCGGCGGATCATATGGCTACACCTTC
TRBJ1-5,NA,NA,TRBV4-1,CASSPGGDFTMSQPQHF,TGCGCCAGCAGCCCCGGGGGGGACTTCACGATGAGTCAGCCCCAGCATTTT
TRBJ1-4,NA,NA,TRBV7-9,CASKFGGDNEKLFF,TGTGCCAGCAAATTCGGGGGGGATAATGAAAAACTGTTTTTT
TRBJ2-2,TRBD1,NA,TRBV5-1,CASTGQGYPGLLGELFF,TGCGCCAGCACGGGACAGGGGTATCCGGGACTGCTGGGGGAGCTGTTTTTT
TRBJ2-7,NA,NA,TRBV27,CASSLARTNEQYF,TGTGCCAGCAGTTTAGCGAGAACGAACGAGCAGTACTTC
TRBJ2-2,NA,NA,TRBV6-6,CASSYPSGNTGELFF,TGTGCCAGCAGTTACCCAAGCGGGAACACCGGGGAGCTGTTTTTT
TRBJ2-5,NA,NA,TRBV5-4,CASSLDRETQYF,TGTGCCAGCAGCTTGGACAGGGAGACCCAGTACTTC